The 15 T cell receptor beta chains reported below all come from one sample, sequenced in a study of blood T cell repertoires in COVID-19. TCRdb's copy holds only in-frame clones and misses some; the assay was immunoSEQ multiplex PCR. The table has hundreds of thousands of clones, around 88% seen once. The sequenced material came from PBMCs or T cells enriched from blood (not recorded which). Source of these receptors: a woman between 40 and 55 years old who had recovered from COVID-19.

This chain joins TRBV7-9 and TRBJ2-1; 7 positions agree with TRBD2. Germline V lookup: CDR1 SEHNR, CDR2 FQNEAQ (reference sequence). V was clipped by 5 bases and J by 7 bases; unmatched bases: 8. The CDR3 is 14 residues long. CDR3 protein: CASSPGLDRNEQFF. The DNA of the CDR3 is TGTGCCAGCAGCCCCGGACTAGACCGGAATGAGCAGTTCTTC.

The chain is built from TRBV19 and TRBJ2-5; 10 bases are shared with TRBD1. V trimming: 6 bases; J trimming: 5 bases; junction bases outside the gene matches: 9. CDR1 is LNHDA and CDR2 is SQIVND in the germline V gene (reference sequence). The CDR3 extends over 15 amino acids. The CDR3 reads CASSGQGVPRETQYF. The CDR3 DNA follows: TGTGCCAGTAGCGGACAGGGGGTACCTCGGGAGACCCAGTACTTC.

J is TRBJ2-7 and V is TRBV28; TRBD2 matches at 14 bases. This CDR3 comprises 16 residues. Per germline, CDR1 MDHEN and CDR2 SYDVKM. V was clipped by 5 bases and J by 5 bases; unmatched bases: 8. The CDR3 region is CASSASGTSGRDEQYF. The CDR3 DNA reads TGTGCCAGCAGTGCCTCCGGGACTAGCGGGAGAGACGAGCAGTACTTC.

The rearrangement uses TRBV13 and TRBJ2-3, with 8 bases matching TRBD2. This CDR3 contains 20 residues. The germline CDR1 and CDR2 sequences are PRHDT and FYEKMQ (reference sequence). V was clipped by 7 bases and J by 0 bases; unmatched bases: 21. As DNA, the CDR3 is TGTGCCAGCATTAAAGCCTTTCGACGTTCGGGGGGGACCAGCACAGATACGCAGTATTTT. It codes for CASIKAFRRSGGTSTDTQYF.

This chain connects TRBV28 to TRBJ2-3, with TRBD1 matching over 9 bases. Trimming took 6 bases from V and 7 from J; bases not matched to a gene: 8. CDR3 length equals 14 residues. The germline gives CDR1 MDHEN, CDR2 SYDVKM. The CDR3 bases are TGTGCCAGCAGGAGGACAGGGGCGGGCCATACGCAGTATTTT. Its protein product is CASRRTGAGHTQYF.

As for this clone: One junction end does not reproduce the germline sequence, and a read error may be involved. The chain couples TRBV3-1 (or the pseudogene TRBV3-2) to TRBJ2-2; D may be TRBD2 (5 bases). Germline CDR1 and CDR2: LGHDT and YNNKEL (reference sequence). CDR3 length equals 15 residues. This CDR3 is CASSPRAPNTGELFF. For the CDR3, the DNA is TGTGCCAGCAGCCCCCGGGCCCCGAACACCGGGGAGTTGTTTTTT.

The chain is built from TRBV6-2 or TRBV6-3 and TRBJ2-1, with 8 bases aligning to TRBD2. Trimming took 3 bases from V and 6 from J; bases not matched to a gene: 7. CDR1 and CDR2 from the germline V gene are MNHEY and SVGEGT. This CDR3 contains 15 residues. The CDR3 loop reads CASSYTGLATNEQFF. The CDR3 nucleotides are TGTGCCAGCAGTTATACCGGACTAGCAACCAATGAGCAGTTCTTC.

Note on this clone: Germline is not matched at one junction end, which may reflect a read error. The chain employs TRBV7-7 and TRBJ2-1, with 7 bases matching TRBD1. CDR3 length equals 13 residues. The germline CDR1 and CDR2 sequences are SSHAT and FNYEAQ (reference sequence). The CDR3 bases are TGTGCTAGCAGCCCGACAGGGTACAATGAGCAGTTCTTC. This translates into CASSPTGYNEQFF. The complete variable domain, with remaining parts taken from reference TRBV7-7 and TRBJ2-1, reads GAGVSQSPRYKVTKRGQDVTLRCDPISSHATLYWYQQALGQGPEFLTYFNYEAQPDKSGLPSDRFSAERPEGSISTLTIQRTEQRDSAMYRCASSPTGYNEQFFGPGTRLTVL.

The genes are TRBV30 and TRBJ2-6; D may be TRBD2 (6 bases). This CDR3 region has 15 residues. Trimming shortened V by 0 bases and J by 2 bases, and 8 bases separated the two germline ends. CDR1 and CDR2 (germline): GTSNPN, SVGIG (reference sequence). The CDR3 spells CAWSVGGAGANVLTF. DNA of the CDR3: TGTGCCTGGAGTGTAGGAGGGGCTGGGGCCAACGTCCTGACTTTC.

This clone occurred a few times. This sequence joins TRBV7-2 and TRBJ2-5; 8 positions match TRBD2. This CDR3 is built from 15 residues. Germline CDR1 reads SGHTA; CDR2 reads FQGNSA. V lost 5 bases, J lost 5 bases, and 10 bases stayed unmatched. The DNA for the CDR3 is TGTGCCAGCAGCCCGTGGACTAGCAGGACGGAGACCCAGTACTTC. It translates to CASSPWTSRTETQYF.

This chain joins TRBV11-2 and TRBJ1-5; TRBD1 might be the D (5 bases). V was clipped by 1 base and J by 5 bases, with 15 bases between them. CDR3 length equals 16 residues. Germline V gene lookup returns CDR1 SGHAT and CDR2 FQNNGV. CDR3 in amino acids: CASSLGSSGGDQPQHF. The CDR3 bases are TGTGCCAGCAGCTTAGGGTCGTCGGGGGGGGATCAGCCCCAGCATTTT.

V usage is TRBV6-5 and J usage is TRBJ1-4, with TRBD1 as a possible D gene (5 bases). V was clipped by 5 bases and J by 7 bases, with 14 bases between them. The CDR3 totals 14 residues. Germline CDR1 reads MNHEY; CDR2 reads SVGAGI. The CDR3, as DNA: TGTGCCAGCAGTACCCAGGGCGGGGGTGAAAAACTGTTTTTT. It yields the protein CASSTQGGGEKLFF.

The gene calls are TRBV27 and TRBJ2-7; TRBD2 might be the D (5 bases). CDR1 and CDR2 from the germline V gene are MNHEY and SMNVEV (reference sequence). V was shortened by 8 bases and J by 5 bases, with 13 bases between the two germline ends. This CDR3 contains 12 residues. The CDR3 DNA sequence: TGTGCCAGCGGCTCCGAGGGTGACGAGCAGTACTTC. Residues: CASGSEGDEQYF.

This rearrangement joins TRBV28 to TRBJ2-2, with 7 nucleotides matching TRBD1. The ends lost 10 bases at V and 1 base at J; junction bases unmatched: 3. This CDR3 region has 13 residues. Germline lookup yields CDR1 MDHEN and CDR2 SYDVKM. The CDR3 nucleotides are TGTGCCATAAGGACAGGGAACACCGGGGAGCTGTTTTTT. Its protein is CAIRTGNTGELFF.

This sequence joins TRBV3-1 (or the pseudogene TRBV3-2) and TRBJ2-4; 16 positions match TRBD2. Looked up from germline, CDR1 is LGHDT and CDR2 is YNNKEL (reference sequence). The CDR3 totals 21 residues. Trimming took 0 bases from V and 7 from J; bases not matched to a gene: 15. The CDR3 DNA reads as TGTGCCAGCAGCCAAGATAGGTATCTCGGGACTAGCGGGAGGGCCGGCAACATTCAGTACTTC. The encoded protein is CASSQDRYLGTSGRAGNIQYF.